These T cell receptor beta chains were read from a single sample in a study of blood T cell repertoires in COVID-19. The repertoire was sequenced with immunoSEQ multiplex PCR; TCRdb's copy has only in-frame clones and lacks some. This table holds some 190,000 clones, approximately 80% found once. Sequencing used PBMCs or T cells enriched from blood (not recorded which). Every receptor here comes from a man aged 60 to 75 who had been exposed to COVID-19. Both conserved end residues are trimmed from each CDR3. A D gene is named only where the DNA matches it firmly.

v_call,d_call,cdr3_aa
TRBV5-1,TRBD2,ASSGGLAGVGEQF
TRBV5-1,TRBD2,ASSMDPAGAGGSYEQY
TRBV27,-,ASGQTGANVLT
TRBV5-6,-,ASTPPVANTGELF
TRBV2,TRBD2,ASSEDSGRYNEQF
TRBV11-3,-,ASSLGSQGNEKLF
TRBV6-1,-,ASSPQSGANVLT
TRBV28,TRBD1,ASCRGGGYEKLF
TRBV7-6,TRBD2,ASSFSLAGEVSYAGELF
TRBV7-9,TRBD1,ASSLGQGTATGELF
TRBV7-9,-,ASSRDMGITEAF
TRBV24-1,TRBD1,ATSDSGQGAIGQF
TRBV2,TRBD1,ASIGDRGYTEAF
TRBV28,-,ASSFRGAGNTIY
TRBV10-2,-,ASSGTLETQY
TRBV7-6,-,ASSLGSTGELF
TRBV13,TRBD2,ASTWGGSSYNEQF
TRBV11-3,TRBD2,ASSLEGGSDYNEQF
TRBV12-3/TRBV12-4,TRBD2,ASSPLTSGRI
TRBV5-1,TRBD1,ASSLGSGTGYGYT
TRBV11-3,-,ASALGRHTEAF
TRBV10-2,TRBD1,ASRQTGTDNSPLH
TRBV6-5,-,ASSYSALSPEAEQY
TRBV6-2/TRBV6-3,TRBD1,ASSSTGTGINQPQH
TRBV6-6,-,ASIRQGNTGELF
TRBV2,TRBD1,ASSRDRGLSNEKLF
TRBV9,TRBD1,ASSGDRGVSGANVLT
TRBV29-1,-,SVVLADQETQY
TRBV10-1,TRBD2,ASSIGTSDEQF
TRBV11-2,TRBD2,ASSPFLAGGREQY
TRBV11-2,TRBD1,ASSLTGQRYSPLH
TRBV24-1,TRBD2,ATSDSGLAGGATDTQY